Listed here are 31 T cell receptor beta chains from one sample, sequenced in a study of chemoradiotherapy in HPV16-positive cancers. Clones were sequenced by immunoSEQ multiplex PCR, and TCRdb holds only the in-frame ones, with some missing. This sample has 6,200 or so clones; over 75% occur once, and the top ten carry over 6%. The sample consisted of tumor tissue, taken from a patient who underwent chemoradiotherapy. The receptors come from a human donor with HPV-associated anogenital cancer.

This clone was observed a few times. This rearrangement joins TRBV6-1 to TRBJ2-7; either TRBD1 or TRBD2 may supply D (6 bases each). Trimming shortened V by 6 bases and J by 5 bases, and 20 bases separated the two germline ends. Germline loops: CDR1 MNHNS, CDR2 SASEGT. This CDR3 contains 15 residues. The CDR3 DNA reads as TGTGCCAGCAGACCACGGGGGCACAGGTCCAACGAGCAGTACTTC. Translation gives CASRPRGHRSNEQYF.

The chain recombines TRBV4-2 with TRBJ2-1, with 8 bases fitting TRBD2. V was pared by 4 bases and J by 9 bases, with 14 bases of the junction left unmatched. The CDR3 covers 16 residues. Germline V gene data show CDR1 as LGHNA and CDR2 as YNFKEQ. In DNA form, the CDR3 reads TGTGCCAGCAGCCGCTCACTCGCGGGAGGTTCAAGTGAGCAGTTCTTC. Protein product: CASSRSLAGGSSEQFF.

The chain combines TRBV6-5 with TRBJ2-5, with TRBD2 matching over 7 bases. The CDR3 length is 11 residues. CDR1 MNHEY and CDR2 SVGAGI come from the germline V gene. J was trimmed by 5 bases and V by 11 bases; bases with no gene match: 5. CDR3 nucleotides: TGTGCCTCTGGTAGCGGGGAGACCCAGTACTTC. Translation: CASGSGETQYF.

The chain links TRBV5-6 to TRBJ1-3; D perhaps matches TRBD1 (5 bases). V was clipped by 0 bases and J by 2 bases, with 18 bases between them. This CDR3 has 18 residues. Germline V gene lookup returns CDR1 SGHDT and CDR2 YYEEEE. Here the CDR3 reads CASSLGETRRGPGNTIYF. For the CDR3, the DNA is TGTGCCAGCAGCTTGGGCGAAACCCGTCGGGGCCCTGGAAACACCATATATTTT.

The V gene is TRBV15, the J gene TRBJ1-6; no definite D call. V lost 3 bases and J lost 7, with 7 bases in between. The CDR3 totals 13 residues. The germline gives CDR1 LNHNV, CDR2 YYDKDF (reference sequence). DNA for the CDR3: TGTGCCACCAGCAGCGGGTGGAATTCACCCCTCCACTTT. Residues: CATSSGWNSPLHF. The complete variable domain, with remaining parts taken from reference TRBV15 and TRBJ1-6, reads DAMVIQNPRYQVTQFGKPVTLSCSQTLNHNVMYWYQQKSSQAPKLLFHYYDKDFNNEADTPDNFQSRRPNTSFCFLDIRSPGLGDTAMYLCATSSGWNSPLHFGNGTRLTVT.

There are a few counts of this clone. V usage is TRBV7-9 and J usage is TRBJ1-2, with D unresolved. CDR1 is SEHNR, CDR2 FQNEAQ, per germline (reference sequence). There are 15 residues in the CDR3. Trimming removed 5 bases from V and 1 base from J, with 14 bases in between. In DNA, the CDR3 is TGTGCCAGCAGCGTGGCGGGGATCTTTAACTATGGCTACACCTTC. It translates to CASSVAGIFNYGYTF.

The rearrangement links TRBV15 to TRBJ1-6; D remains ambiguous. V lost 0 bases to trimming and J lost 8 bases, with 5 bases between them. The germline CDR1 and CDR2 sequences are LNHNV and YYDKDF (reference sequence). The CDR3 runs 13 residues. As DNA, the CDR3 is TGTGCCACCAGCAGAGAGGCTGATTCACCCCTCCACTTT. It encodes CATSREADSPLHF.

J is TRBJ1-1 and V is TRBV6-1; TRBD1 is a possible D gene (5 bases). Looked up from germline, CDR1 is MNHNS and CDR2 is SASEGT. V shed 1 base and J shed 3 bases, with 12 bases lying between them. The CDR3 is made up of 15 amino acids. CDR3 loop: CASSEGGPWDTEAFF. The CDR3 DNA reads TGTGCCAGCAGTGAAGGGGGCCCATGGGACACTGAAGCTTTCTTT.

The chain uses TRBV4-3 and TRBJ2-7; perhaps D is TRBD1 or TRBD2 (5 bases each). CDR1 is LGHNA and CDR2 is YSLEER in the germline V gene. V dropped 1 base and J dropped 6 bases, with 16 bases sitting between them. The CDR3 totals 15 residues. The CDR3: CASSQVGTDAGEQYF. CDR3 bases: TGCGCCAGCAGCCAAGTGGGGACGGACGCGGGCGAGCAGTACTTC.

This chain links TRBV15 with TRBJ1-2; 9 positions match TRBD1. Losses at the gene ends were 3 bases for V and 4 bases for J; bases not matched to a gene: 6. The CDR3 totals 15 residues. In germline, CDR1 is LNHNV, CDR2 YYDKDF (reference sequence). The CDR3 reads CATSRAGTGTYGYTF. The CDR3 DNA sequence: TGTGCCACCAGCAGGGCCGGGACAGGGACCTATGGCTACACCTTC.

About this clone: Its ends do not fully match the called genes, so a read error is possible. The V gene is TRBV6-1, the J gene TRBJ2-2, with D maybe TRBD2 (5 bases). The germline V gene has CDR1 MNHNS and CDR2 SASEGT. The CDR3 contains 16 residues. The CDR3, as DNA: TGTGCCAGCAGTCAAGCTCCGACTCCCACGACCGGGGAGCCGTTTTTT. Protein: CASSQAPTPTTGEPFF.

The rearrangement uses TRBV2 and TRBJ2-7; D gene ambiguous. Per the germline V gene, CDR1 is SNHLY and CDR2 is FYNNEI. There are 12 residues in the CDR3. Between the trimmed V and J ends, which lost 5 bases and 3 bases, there was a span of 8 bases. This CDR3 reads CASSTARYEQYF. The CDR3, as DNA: TGTGCCAGCAGTACTGCCCGCTACGAGCAGTACTTC. Based on the CDR3 plus reference TRBV2 and TRBJ2-7, the full variable domain is EPEVTQTPSHQVTQMGQEVILRCVPISNHLYFYWYRQILGQKVEFLVSFYNNEISEKSEIFDDQFSVERPDGSNFTLKIRSTKLEDSAMYFCASSTARYEQYFGPGTRLTVT.

V usage is TRBV19 and J usage is TRBJ2-7; D might be TRBD1 (6 bases). Germline lookup yields CDR1 LNHDA and CDR2 SQIVND (reference sequence). Trimming took 9 bases from V and 1 from J, leaving 22 bases between them. The CDR3 spans 16 residues. The CDR3 DNA follows: TGTGCCAGCTCCGCCAATAGACAGGAACCTTCCTACGAGCAGTACTTC. It encodes CASSANRQEPSYEQYF.

The chain uses TRBV4-3 and TRBJ1-2; tentative D call: TRBD1 (5 bases). V was trimmed by 0 bases and J by 5 bases, leaving 13 bases between them. In germline, CDR1 is LGHNA, CDR2 YSLEER. This CDR3 has 15 amino acids. The CDR3 loop reads CASSQDTTASYGYTF. CDR3 sequence (DNA): TGCGCCAGCAGCCAAGATACGACAGCCTCGTATGGCTACACCTTC.

This clone was counted once. This chain connects TRBV7-5 to TRBJ2-7; TRBD1, the table's D call, lacks a check against the DNA. TRBV7-5 is reported as a pseudogene. The CDR3 runs 14 residues. CDR3 nucleotide sequence: TGTGTCAGAACCCTTAGGGGTGACTCCTACGAGCAGTACTTC. It is translated as CVRTLRGDSYEQYF.

The CDR3, as DNA: TGTGCCAGCAGCGACGGGACTAGCAGGTACAATGAGCAGTTCTTC. The encoded protein is CASSDGTSRYNEQFF. The V and J genes are TRBV5-4 and TRBJ2-1; the match to TRBD2 covers 9 bases. V lost 4 bases and J lost 4; bases outside the gene matches: 6. Germline V CDR1 and CDR2: SGHNT, YYREEE (reference sequence). The CDR3 is made up of 15 amino acids.

Only one count was recorded for this clone. This chain links TRBV7-2 with TRBJ1-1; a possible D gene is TRBD1 (6 bases). Per the germline V gene, CDR1 is SGHTA and CDR2 is FQGNSA. The CDR3 sequence is 16 residues long. The V end lost 5 bases, the J end lost 0 bases, and 16 bases lay between the germline ends. The CDR3, as DNA: TGTGCCAGCAGCCCTCGACAGGCAACTATGAACACTGAAGCTTTCTTT. It yields the protein CASSPRQATMNTEAFF. Full variable domain (outside the CDR3, taken from reference TRBV7-2 and TRBJ1-1): GAGVSQSPSNKVTEKGKDVELRCDPISGHTALYWYRQSLGQGLEFLIYFQGNSAPDKSGLPSDRFSAERTGGSVSTLTIQRTQQEDSAVYLCASSPRQATMNTEAFFGQGTRLTVV.

The count of this clone is one. The chain is built from TRBV7-3 and TRBJ2-1; TRBD2 is a possible D gene (5 bases). The CDR3 spans 14 residues. Germline CDR1 reads SGHTA; CDR2 reads FQGTGA. Deletions cut 6 bases from V and 0 bases from J, with 9 bases between. In DNA form, the CDR3 reads TGTGCCAGCAGTGAGCGGAGCTCCTACAATGAGCAGTTCTTC. Translated, it gives CASSERSSYNEQFF. The full variable domain, in which reference TRBV7-3 and TRBJ2-1 provide the parts outside the CDR3, is GAGVSQTPSNKVTEKGKYVELRCDPISGHTALYWYRQSLGQGPEFLIYFQGTGAADDSGLPNDRFFAVRPEGSVSTLKIQRTERGDSAVYLCASSERSSYNEQFFGPGTRLTVL.

The chain joins TRBV5-1 to TRBJ2-1, with TRBD1 matching over 9 bases. With V trimmed by 3 bases and J by 7 bases, 8 bases remained unmatched. The germline CDR1 and CDR2 sequences are SGHRS and YFSETQ. The CDR3 has 15 amino acids. Written as DNA, the CDR3 is TGCGCCAGCAGCTACGGAGGACAGGGGTCGAATGAGCAGTTCTTC. Translated, it gives CASSYGGQGSNEQFF.

V and J are TRBV14 and TRBJ1-2, with 8 bases aligning to TRBD1. The J segment lost 7 bases and the V segment lost 5 bases, leaving 3 bases of the junction unmatched. Germline V gives CDR1 SGHDN, CDR2 FVKESK. The length of the CDR3 is 12 residues. As DNA, the CDR3 is TGTGCCAGCAGCGTTACAGGGGGTGGCTACACCTTC. Translating it yields CASSVTGGGYTF.

This clone was counted once. This chain joins TRBV12-5 and TRBJ2-7; D may correspond to TRBD1 or TRBD2 (6 bases each). Trimming removed 6 bases from V and 2 bases from J, with 17 bases in between. The CDR3 length is 15 residues. From germline, CDR1 is LGHNT and CDR2 FRNRAP. The CDR3 here is CASGGQQGGTYEQYF. The CDR3 DNA follows: TGTGCTAGTGGGGGACAACAGGGAGGAACCTACGAGCAGTACTTC.

The V and J genes are TRBV6-1 and TRBJ1-4; 7 bases are a match to TRBD1. V trimming: 5 bases; J trimming: 2 bases; junction bases outside the gene matches: 5. Germline-derived CDR1 and CDR2 are MNHNS and SASEGT. CDR3 size: 15 residues. The CDR3 sequence is CASSFTGVTNEKLFF. CDR3 sequence (DNA): TGTGCCAGCAGTTTCACAGGGGTTACTAATGAAAAACTGTTTTTT.

The V and J genes are TRBV5-5 and TRBJ2-7, with TRBD2 matching 7 bases. The CDR3 runs 14 residues. Germline assignment: CDR1 SGHKS and CDR2 YYEKEE (reference sequence). Trimming at V came to 1 base and at J to 1 base, leaving 2 bases not matched to a gene. CDR3 region: CASSLHGGSYEQYF. CDR3 nucleotide sequence: TGTGCCAGCAGCTTGCACGGGGGGTCCTACGAGCAGTACTTC. The complete variable domain, with remaining parts taken from reference TRBV5-5 and TRBJ2-7, reads DAGVTQSPTHLIKTRGQQVTLRCSPISGHKSVSWYQQVLGQGPQFIFQYYEKEERGRGNFPDRFSARQFPNYSSELNVNALLLGDSALYLCASSLHGGSYEQYFGPGTRLTVT.

This chain uses TRBV5-4 with TRBJ2-7, with D perhaps assigned TRBD1 or TRBD2 (5 bases each). The V end lost 0 bases, the J end lost 9 bases, and 13 bases lay between the germline ends. Per germline, CDR1 SGHNT and CDR2 YYREEE (reference sequence). The CDR3 consists of 13 residues. The CDR3 sequence: CASSLAPGGGQYF. The CDR3 DNA sequence: TGTGCCAGCAGCTTGGCGCCGGGTGGGGGGCAGTACTTC.

The chain links TRBV7-2 to TRBJ2-1; 11 bases match TRBD1. The germline CDR1 and CDR2 sequences are SGHTA and FQGNSA. This CDR3 is built from 17 residues. J gave up 4 bases and V 5 bases, and 10 bases lay outside the gene matches. The CDR3 region has the DNA TGTGCCAGCAGCGGGGGACAGGGGGTACCGGGTTACAATGAGCAGTTCTTC. It encodes CASSGGQGVPGYNEQFF.

The CDR3 reads CASSLTDRDNSPLHF. CDR3 sequence (DNA): TGTGCCAGCAGTCTCACGGACAGGGATAATTCACCCCTCCACTTT. The V and J genes are TRBV11-2 and TRBJ1-6; 8 bases line up with TRBD1. The J segment lost 5 bases and the V segment lost 6 bases, leaving 6 bases of the junction unmatched. Germline assignment: CDR1 SGHAT and CDR2 FQNNGV. The CDR3 runs to 15 residues.

The rearrangement joins TRBV10-1 to TRBJ2-7, with D possibly matching TRBD2 (5 bases). Looked up from germline, CDR1 is WNHNN and CDR2 is SYGVQD (reference sequence). Trimming left V 9 bases short and J 9 bases short, with 18 bases between. The CDR3 consists of 12 residues. CDR3 in DNA: TGCGCCAGTAGGACTCCTCCAACGAGGCAGTACTTC. This encodes CASRTPPTRQYF.

J is TRBJ2-5 and V is TRBV30; no clear D. This CDR3 has 13 residues. The V gene lost 2 bases and the J gene lost 5 bases, with 12 bases spanning the gap. CDR1 and CDR2 from the germline V gene are GTSNPN and SVGIG (reference sequence). CDR3 bases: TGTGCCTGGAGTTCGGGTAGTTCGGAGACCCAGTACTTC. Its protein product is CAWSSGSSETQYF.

The CDR3 sequence: CASRPLADTQYF. The CDR3 DNA follows: TGTGCCAGCAGGCCCTTGGCAGATACGCAGTATTTT. V usage is TRBV7-2 and J usage is TRBJ2-3; no clear D gene. Germline loops: CDR1 SGHTA, CDR2 FQGNSA. Trimming removed 6 bases from V and 4 bases from J, with 8 bases in between. This CDR3 region has 12 residues.

The V and J genes are TRBV28 and TRBJ1-5, with TRBD1 matching over 9 bases. The CDR3 has 15 amino acids. The germline V gene encodes CDR1 MDHEN and CDR2 SYDVKM. J was trimmed by 6 bases and V by 6 bases; bases with no gene match: 9. The CDR3 region is CASSPPGTGFQPQHF. CDR3 coding DNA: TGTGCCAGCAGCCCACCAGGGACAGGGTTTCAGCCCCAGCATTTT. The entire variable domain, with the rest obtained from reference TRBV28 and TRBJ1-5, is as follows: DVKVTQSSRYLVKRTGEKVFLECVQDMDHENMFWYRQDPGLGLRLIYFSYDVKMKEKGDIPEGYSVSREKKERFSLILESASTNQTSMYLCASSPPGTGFQPQHFGDGTRLSIL.

About this clone: Additional DNA sequences in this sample encode the identical CDR3. J is TRBJ2-6 and V is TRBV30; D is undetermined. This CDR3 has 12 residues. Germline loops: CDR1 GTSNPN, CDR2 SVGIG (reference sequence). With 5 bases removed from V and 4 bases from J, the gap between germline ends came to 6 bases. The CDR3 DNA reads TGTGCCTGGGCCCAGGGGGCCAACGTCCTGACTTTC. Translated: CAWAQGANVLTF.